The sequence of this TCR beta chain was determined in a study of T cell changes during pregnancy in multiple sclerosis. Using immunoSEQ multiplex PCR, the repertoire was profiled, and TCRdb retains in-frame clones only, with some absent. Of approximately 44,000 clones listed, about 93% were seen once; the top ten hold roughly 0.7%. The CDR3 extends over 15 amino acids. J lost 4 bases, V lost 2 bases, and 5 bases had no gene match. Germline-derived CDR1 and CDR2 are KGHSH and LQKENI. This clonotype was obtained from a female donor with multiple sclerosis, enrolled in a pregnancy study. The source material was CD4+ T cells from peripheral blood mononuclear cells, sampled before pregnancy. The V call is TRBV18, the J call TRBJ2-7; 10 nucleotides line up with TRBD1. CDR3 sequence: CASSPGTGDFYEQYF. In DNA, the CDR3 is TGTGCCAGCTCACCAGGGACAGGGGATTTTTACGAGCAGTACTTC.